The entry that follows covers one TCR beta chain sequence. A sample-barcoded 5' primer and a J-beta primer mix were used in a second PCR of about 7 to 11 cycles. One entry per CDR3 protein results from TCRdb running MiXCR on the 5' RACE reads. The sample lists under 2,000,000 distinct CDR3 sequences, 49% seen once, with less than 2.5% in the top ten. This sample is part of a study of blood T cells in healthy people across ages. Between the trimmed V and J ends, which lost 6 bases and 4 bases, there was a span of 17 bases. The CDR3 runs 15 residues. The receptor comes from a woman between 35 and 50 years old in good health. This chain uses TRBV12-3 or TRBV12-4 with TRBJ2-3, with D possibly being TRBD1 (6 bases). Sequencing was performed on blood. The chain's CDR3 is CASSDGAQGADTQYF. In nucleotides, the CDR3 is TGTGCCAGCAGCGACGGGGCACAGGGAGCAGATACGCAGTATTTT.